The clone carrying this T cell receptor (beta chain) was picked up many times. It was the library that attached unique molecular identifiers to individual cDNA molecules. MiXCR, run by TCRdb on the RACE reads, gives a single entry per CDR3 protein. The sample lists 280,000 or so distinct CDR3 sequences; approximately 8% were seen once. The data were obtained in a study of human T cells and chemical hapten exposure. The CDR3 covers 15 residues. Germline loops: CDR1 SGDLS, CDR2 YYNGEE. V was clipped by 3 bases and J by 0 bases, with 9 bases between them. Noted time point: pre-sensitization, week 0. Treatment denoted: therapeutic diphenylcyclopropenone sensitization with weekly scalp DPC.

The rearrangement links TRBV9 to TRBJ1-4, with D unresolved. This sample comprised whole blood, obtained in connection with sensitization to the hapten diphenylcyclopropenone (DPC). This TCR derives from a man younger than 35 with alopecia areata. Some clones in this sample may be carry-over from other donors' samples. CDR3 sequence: CASSATGATNEKLFF. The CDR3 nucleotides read TGTGCCAGCAGCGCGACGGGTGCAACTAATGAAAAACTGTTTTTT.